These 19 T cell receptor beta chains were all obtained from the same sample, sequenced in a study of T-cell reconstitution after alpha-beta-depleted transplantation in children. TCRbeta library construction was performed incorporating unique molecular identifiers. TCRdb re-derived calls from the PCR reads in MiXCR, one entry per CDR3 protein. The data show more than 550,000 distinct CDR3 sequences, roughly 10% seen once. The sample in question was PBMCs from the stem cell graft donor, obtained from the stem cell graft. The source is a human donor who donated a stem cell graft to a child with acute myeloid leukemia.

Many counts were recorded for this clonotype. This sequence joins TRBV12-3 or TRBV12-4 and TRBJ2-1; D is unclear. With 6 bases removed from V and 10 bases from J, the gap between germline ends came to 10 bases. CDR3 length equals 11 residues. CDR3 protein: CASSLIREQFF. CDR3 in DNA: TGTGCCAGCAGCCTAATCCGCGAGCAGTTCTTC.

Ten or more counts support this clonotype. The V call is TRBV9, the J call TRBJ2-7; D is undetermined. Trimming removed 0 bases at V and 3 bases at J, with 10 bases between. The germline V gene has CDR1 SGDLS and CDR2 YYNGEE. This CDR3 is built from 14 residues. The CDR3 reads CASSVAVLGYEQYF. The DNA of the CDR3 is TGTGCCAGCAGCGTAGCGGTTCTTGGCTACGAGCAGTACTTC.

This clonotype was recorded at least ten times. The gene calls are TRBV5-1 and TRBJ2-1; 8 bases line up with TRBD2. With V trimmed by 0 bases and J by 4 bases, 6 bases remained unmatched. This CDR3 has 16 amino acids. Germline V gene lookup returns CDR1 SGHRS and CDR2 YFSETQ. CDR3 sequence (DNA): TGCGCCAGCAGCTTGGTCGGCGGGAGGATATACAATGAGCAGTTCTTC. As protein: CASSLVGGRIYNEQFF. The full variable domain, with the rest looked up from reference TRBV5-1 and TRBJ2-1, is KAGVTQTPRYLIKTRGQQVTLSCSPISGHRSVSWYQQTPGQGLQFLFEYFSETQRNKGNFPGRFSGRQFSNSRSEMNVSTLELGDSALYLCASSLVGGRIYNEQFFGPGTRLTVL.

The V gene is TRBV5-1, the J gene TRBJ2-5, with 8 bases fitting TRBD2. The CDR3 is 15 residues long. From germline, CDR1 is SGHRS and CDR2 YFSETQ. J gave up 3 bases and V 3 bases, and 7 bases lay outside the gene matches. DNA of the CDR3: TGCGCCAGCAGCTCAAATAGCGGGGCGAAAGAGACCCAGTACTTC. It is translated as CASSSNSGAKETQYF.

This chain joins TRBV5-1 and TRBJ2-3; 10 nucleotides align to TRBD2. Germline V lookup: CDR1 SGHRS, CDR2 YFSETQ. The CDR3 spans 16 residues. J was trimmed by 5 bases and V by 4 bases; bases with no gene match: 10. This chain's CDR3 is CASSPRSSGRGDTQYF. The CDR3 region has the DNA TGCGCCAGCAGCCCCCGTTCTAGCGGGAGAGGAGATACGCAGTATTTT.

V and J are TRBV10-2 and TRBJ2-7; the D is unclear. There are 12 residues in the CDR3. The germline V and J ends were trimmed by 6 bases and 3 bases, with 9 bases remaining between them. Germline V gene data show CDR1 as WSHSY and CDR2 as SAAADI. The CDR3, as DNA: TGCGCCAGCAGGCTTGCGGACTACGAGCAGTACTTC. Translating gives CASRLADYEQYF.

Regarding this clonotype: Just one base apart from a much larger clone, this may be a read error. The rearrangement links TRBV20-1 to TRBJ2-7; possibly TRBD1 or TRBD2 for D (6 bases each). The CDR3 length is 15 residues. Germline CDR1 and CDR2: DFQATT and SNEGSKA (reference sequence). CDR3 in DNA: TGCAGTGCTAGAGACACGGGCCGGGGGCCCTACGAGCTGTACTTC. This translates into CSARDTGRGPYELYF.

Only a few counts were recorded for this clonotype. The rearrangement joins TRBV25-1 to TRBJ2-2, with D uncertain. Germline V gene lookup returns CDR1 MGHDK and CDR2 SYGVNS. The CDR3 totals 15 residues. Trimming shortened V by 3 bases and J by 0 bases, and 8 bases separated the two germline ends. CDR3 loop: CASSDHRPNTGELFF. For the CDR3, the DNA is TGTGCCAGCAGTGATCACAGACCGAACACCGGGGAGCTGTTTTTT.

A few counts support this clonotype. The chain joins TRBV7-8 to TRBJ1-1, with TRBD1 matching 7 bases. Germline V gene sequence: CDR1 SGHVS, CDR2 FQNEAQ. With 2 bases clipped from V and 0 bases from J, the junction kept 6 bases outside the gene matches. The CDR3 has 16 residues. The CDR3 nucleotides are TGTGCCAGCAGCTTATGGCAGGGGGGACTGAACACTGAAGCTTTCTTT. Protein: CASSLWQGGLNTEAFF.

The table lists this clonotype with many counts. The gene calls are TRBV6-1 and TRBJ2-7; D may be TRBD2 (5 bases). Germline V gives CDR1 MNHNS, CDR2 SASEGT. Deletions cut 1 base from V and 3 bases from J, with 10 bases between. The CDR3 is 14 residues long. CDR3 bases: TGTGCCAGCAGTGAAGGCGCACTAGTCTACGAGCAGTACTTC. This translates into CASSEGALVYEQYF.

CDR3 protein: CASSLSSGVNEQFF. As DNA, the CDR3 is TGTGCCAGCAGCTTATCTAGCGGGGTTAATGAGCAGTTCTTC. The rearrangement uses TRBV7-2 and TRBJ2-1; 9 nucleotides match TRBD2. This CDR3 region has 14 residues. V lost 2 bases and J lost 7; bases outside the gene matches: 3. CDR1 and CDR2 from the germline V gene are SGHTA and FQGNSA.

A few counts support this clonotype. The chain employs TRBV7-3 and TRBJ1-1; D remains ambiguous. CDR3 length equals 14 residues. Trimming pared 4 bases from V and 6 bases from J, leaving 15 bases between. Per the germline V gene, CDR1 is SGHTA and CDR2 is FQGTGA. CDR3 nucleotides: TGTGCCAGCAGCTCCGGGATTGCTTCGGCTGAAGCTTTCTTT. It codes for CASSSGIASAEAFF.

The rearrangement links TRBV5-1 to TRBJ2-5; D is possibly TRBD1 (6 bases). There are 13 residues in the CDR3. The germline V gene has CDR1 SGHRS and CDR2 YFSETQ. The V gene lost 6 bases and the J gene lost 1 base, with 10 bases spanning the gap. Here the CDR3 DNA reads TGCGCCAGCAACCGGGACATCCAAGAGACCCAGTACTTC. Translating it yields CASNRDIQETQYF.

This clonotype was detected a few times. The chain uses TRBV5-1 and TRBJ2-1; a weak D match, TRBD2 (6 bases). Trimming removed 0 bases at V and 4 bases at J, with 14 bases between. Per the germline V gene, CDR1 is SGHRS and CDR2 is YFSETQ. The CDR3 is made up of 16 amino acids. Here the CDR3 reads CASSLEGPGRYNEQFF. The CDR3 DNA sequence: TGCGCCAGCAGCTTGGAGGGGCCAGGGAGGTACAATGAGCAGTTCTTC.

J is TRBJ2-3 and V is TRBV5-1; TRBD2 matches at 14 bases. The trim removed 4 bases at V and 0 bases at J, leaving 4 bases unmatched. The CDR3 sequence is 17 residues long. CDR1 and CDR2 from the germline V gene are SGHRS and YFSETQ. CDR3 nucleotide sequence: TGCGCCAGCAGCGATCGACTAGCGGGAGGGAGCACAGATACGCAGTATTTT. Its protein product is CASSDRLAGGSTDTQYF.

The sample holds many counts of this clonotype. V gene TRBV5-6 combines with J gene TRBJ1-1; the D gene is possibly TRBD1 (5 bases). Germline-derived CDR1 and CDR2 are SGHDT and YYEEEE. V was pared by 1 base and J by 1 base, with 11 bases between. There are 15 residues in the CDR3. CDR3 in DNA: TGTGCCAGCAGCTTGAACCCAGGGAAGAACACTGAAGCTTTCTTT. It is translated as CASSLNPGKNTEAFF.

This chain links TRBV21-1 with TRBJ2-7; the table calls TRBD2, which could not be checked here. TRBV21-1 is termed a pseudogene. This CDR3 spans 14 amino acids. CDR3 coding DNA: TGTGCCAGGCCCTCCAAGAAGGGGGGAGAGGAGCAGTACTTC. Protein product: CARPSKKGGEEQYF.

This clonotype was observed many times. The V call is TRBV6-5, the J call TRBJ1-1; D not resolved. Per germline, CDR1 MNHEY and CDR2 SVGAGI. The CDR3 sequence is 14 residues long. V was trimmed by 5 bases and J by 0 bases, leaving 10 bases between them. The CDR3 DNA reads TGTGCCAGCAGTAGGGAATCCATGAACACTGAAGCTTTCTTT. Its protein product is CASSRESMNTEAFF.

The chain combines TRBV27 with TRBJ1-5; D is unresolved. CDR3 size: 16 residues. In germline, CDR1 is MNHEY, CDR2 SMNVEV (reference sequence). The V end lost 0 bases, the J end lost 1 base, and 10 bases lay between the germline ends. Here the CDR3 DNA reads TGTGCCAGCAGTTTATCGCGCAGTCCGAGCAATCAGCCCCAGCATTTT. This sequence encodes CASSLSRSPSNQPQHF.